The T cell receptor beta chain described here comes from a study of CD8+ T cells in alopecia areata. Deletions cut 3 bases from V and 1 base from J, with 12 bases between. The CDR3 is 15 residues long. Germline loops: CDR1 LNHDA, CDR2 SQIVND (reference sequence). Lesional scalp punch biopsies and peripheral blood came from alopecia areata patients. Sequencing relied on a cDNA template that was reverse transcribed from extracted RNA. The method was immunoSEQ multiplex PCR; TCRdb's version includes in-frame clones alone and lacks a portion of them. The sample holds more than 100,000 clones, 58% seen once. Comment on this clone: Its antigen remains unknown.

Study outcomes and limitations: Mice gave a clearer picture of TCR sharing than patients did, possibly for HLA-related reasons.

This TCR was sampled from a human donor with alopecia areata. The sequenced sample was CD4+ T cells sorted from blood, obtained at week 0. The chain employs TRBV19 and TRBJ2-5; D gene ambiguous. The chain's CDR3 is CASSISSLLQETQYF. Written as DNA, the CDR3 is TGTGCCAGTAGTATCTCCAGCCTACTCCAAGAGACCCAGTACTTC.